The 15 T cell receptor beta chains given below trace back to one sample, sequenced in a study of blood T cell repertoires in COVID-19. Sequencing was performed with immunoSEQ multiplex PCR; in TCRdb, only in-frame clones are kept and a portion is missing. In the table there are some 65,000 clones, 90% of which are singletons. Input material: peripheral blood. The receptor source for this set is a man aged 60 to 69 with acute or convalescent COVID-19.

The J gene is TRBJ1-3, the V gene TRBV5-1, with TRBD1 as a possible D gene (6 bases). The V gene's germline CDR1 is SGHRS and CDR2 YFSETQ. CDR3 length equals 16 residues. V was shortened by 0 bases and J by 4 bases, with 14 bases between the two germline ends. The CDR3 is CASSLAIGTPGNTIYF. The CDR3 nucleotides read TGCGCCAGCAGCTTGGCCATTGGGACACCAGGAAACACCATATATTTT.

This sequence joins TRBV19 and TRBJ1-2, with 7 bases lining up with TRBD1. Germline lookup yields CDR1 LNHDA and CDR2 SQIVND (reference sequence). After removal of 7 bases from V and 7 bases from J, the junction contained 18 bases not matched to a gene. This CDR3 region has 16 residues. CDR3 protein: CASTPSISTGTSGYTF. Written as DNA, the CDR3 is TGTGCCAGTACCCCATCCATCTCGACAGGGACAAGTGGCTACACCTTC.

The CDR3 DNA reads as TGTGCCAGCAGTGGGCCGGGGTTCGATCAGCCCCAGCATTTT. This gives the protein CASSGPGFDQPQHF. The chain recombines TRBV2 with TRBJ1-5; D not certain. Trimming took 4 bases from V and 5 from J, leaving 12 bases between them. The CDR3 runs 14 residues. CDR1 is SNHLY, CDR2 FYNNEI, per germline.

The V and J genes are TRBV5-8 and TRBJ2-7; 7 positions match TRBD1. The germline gives CDR1 SGHTS, CDR2 YDEGEE. The CDR3 extends over 13 amino acids. V trimming: 0 bases; J trimming: 7 bases; junction bases outside the gene matches: 4. For the CDR3, the DNA is TGTGCCAGCAGCTTGGTGGGCAGGGGGGAGCAGTACTTC. Translated, it gives CASSLVGRGEQYF. Looking up the rest from reference TRBV5-8 and TRBJ2-7 gives the full variable domain: EAGVTQSPTHLIKTRGQQATLRCSPISGHTSVYWYQQALGLGLQFLLWYDEGEERNRGNFPPRFSGRQFPNYSSELNVNALELEDSALYLCASSLVGRGEQYFGPGTRLTVT.

The chain combines TRBV7-3 with TRBJ2-3, with TRBD1 identical over 8 bases. Unmatched junction bases numbered 6, after V lost 5 bases and J lost 5 bases. The germline gives CDR1 SGHTA, CDR2 FQGTGA. CDR3 length: 14 amino acids. The CDR3 region has the DNA TGTGCCAGCAGCCCGGGGACAGGAGTAGATACGCAGTATTTT. It translates to CASSPGTGVDTQYF. Based on the CDR3 plus reference TRBV7-3 and TRBJ2-3, the full variable domain is GAGVSQTPSNKVTEKGKYVELRCDPISGHTALYWYRQSLGQGPEFLIYFQGTGAADDSGLPNDRFFAVRPEGSVSTLKIQRTERGDSAVYLCASSPGTGVDTQYFGPGTRLTVL.

The V and J genes are TRBV6-5 and TRBJ1-6, with a tentative D call TRBD1 (6 bases). In germline, CDR1 is MNHEY, CDR2 SVGAGI. This CDR3 is 13 amino acids long. The germline V and J ends were trimmed by 0 bases and 13 bases, with 10 bases remaining between them. The CDR3 is CASSYSGQYPLHF. CDR3 nucleotide sequence: TGTGCCAGCAGTTACTCGGGACAATACCCCCTCCACTTT.

The gene calls are TRBV7-9 and TRBJ2-1; 7 positions agree with TRBD1. The CDR3 totals 14 residues. CDR1 and CDR2 (germline): SEHNR, FQNEAQ (reference sequence). V shed 6 bases, J shed 5 bases, and the junction held 7 bases outside the gene matches. CDR3 nucleotides: TGTGCCAGCAGGAGACAGGGCGAGAACAATGAGCAGTTCTTC. It translates to CASRRQGENNEQFF.

This sequence joins TRBV5-1 and TRBJ1-2; D is uncertain. The V gene lost 4 bases and the J gene lost 5 bases, with 18 bases spanning the gap. CDR1 and CDR2 from the germline V gene are SGHRS and YFSETQ. This CDR3 spans 15 amino acids. The CDR3 DNA reads as TGCGCCAGCAGCCCCGAGGGCAGAAGTCAATATGGCTACACCTTC. Its protein product is CASSPEGRSQYGYTF.

The table lists this clone with a few counts. This rearrangement joins TRBV7-8 to TRBJ1-1; 10 bases align to TRBD1. The CDR3 covers 16 residues. V lost 2 bases, J lost 4 bases, and 7 bases stayed unmatched. CDR1 is SGHVS, CDR2 FQNEAQ, per germline. CDR3 sequence: CASSLRQGAVGTEAFF. CDR3 coding DNA: TGTGCCAGCAGCTTAAGACAGGGGGCGGTGGGCACTGAAGCTTTCTTT.

This clone was seen a handful of times. The chain joins TRBV18 to TRBJ1-3; TRBD1 is a possible D gene (6 bases). Germline V gene sequence: CDR1 KGHSH, CDR2 LQKENI. Trimming took off 0 bases at V and 0 bases at J, with 12 bases between the two ends. This CDR3 contains 17 residues. This CDR3 reads CASSPPVAGASGNTIYF. In nucleotides, the CDR3 is TGTGCCAGCTCACCACCGGTTGCGGGGGCCTCTGGAAACACCATATATTTT.

The chain employs TRBV9 and TRBJ1-1; 7 bases match TRBD1. The CDR3 runs to 15 residues. V trimming: 3 bases; J trimming: 0 bases; junction bases outside the gene matches: 5. Looked up from germline, CDR1 is SGDLS and CDR2 is YYNGEE. CDR3 bases: TGTGCCAGCAGCGGAAGGGGACAGCTGAACACTGAAGCTTTCTTT. Translation: CASSGRGQLNTEAFF. Full variable domain (missing parts from reference TRBV9 and TRBJ1-1): DSGVTQTPKHLITATGQRVTLRCSPRSGDLSVYWYQQSLDQGLQFLIQYYNGEERAKGNILERFSAQQFPDLHSELNLSSLELGDSALYFCASSGRGQLNTEAFFGQGTRLTVV.

The chain combines TRBV27 with TRBJ2-1; TRBD1 might be the D (6 bases). The CDR3 totals 13 residues. Deletions cut 5 bases from V and 8 bases from J, with 13 bases between. The germline V gene has CDR1 MNHEY and CDR2 SMNVEV (reference sequence). CDR3 sequence reads: CASSKGVGDEQFF. CDR3 coding DNA: TGTGCCAGCAGTAAGGGGGTTGGGGATGAGCAGTTCTTC.

Only one count was recorded for this clone. CDR3 sequence reads: CASSSGQGSYEQYF. CDR3 in DNA: TGTGCCAGCAGCTCGGGACAGGGATCCTACGAGCAGTACTTC. The genes are TRBV13 and TRBJ2-7, with 9 bases that match TRBD1. Unmatched junction bases numbered 2, after V lost 4 bases and J lost 1 base. CDR3 length: 14 amino acids. Germline-derived CDR1 and CDR2 are PRHDT and FYEKMQ (reference sequence).

For this clone: Distinct nucleotide sequences in the sample also encode this CDR3. The chain recombines TRBV5-1 with TRBJ1-6; possible D gene TRBD1, 5 bases. The ends were cut back, 4 bases at V and 6 bases at J, with 14 bases in the middle. The CDR3 runs to 15 residues. In germline, CDR1 is SGHRS, CDR2 YFSETQ. The CDR3: CASSPGQGGNSPLHF. In nucleotides, the CDR3 is TGCGCCAGCAGCCCCGGTCAGGGAGGTAATTCACCCCTCCACTTT.

This sequence joins TRBV2 and TRBJ2-2, with 10 bases lining up with TRBD1. CDR3 length: 14 amino acids. CDR1 is SNHLY and CDR2 is FYNNEI in the germline V gene. V lost 6 bases, J lost 6 bases, and 4 bases stayed unmatched. The DNA of the CDR3 is TGTGCCAGCAGAGAGGACAGGGGGGCCGGGGAGCTGTTTTTT. It encodes CASREDRGAGELFF.